Listed below are T cell receptor beta chains from one sample, sequenced in a study of a mutant IDH1 vaccine in newly diagnosed glioma. The repertoire was sequenced with immunoSEQ multiplex PCR; TCRdb's copy has only in-frame clones and lacks some. This table has some 66,000 clones, around 84% appearing once. Their recognized antigens are unknown. The source was PBMCs, collected from a glioma patient whose treatment included an IDH1 peptide vaccine. The source of these receptors is a man aged 25 to 40 with glioma. Both conserved end residues are part of each CDR3. A D gene is named only where the DNA matches it firmly. A row's size may be missing; if present it is once, few, many or a size class.

v_call: TRBV19; clone_size: .; j_call: TRBJ2-3; d_call: .; cdr3_aa: CASSYPRDNTDTQYF; cdr3_nt: TGTGCCAGTAGTTACCCCCGGGACAACACAGATACGCAGTATTTT
v_call: TRBV5-1; clone_size: .; j_call: TRBJ1-2; d_call: TRBD1; cdr3_aa: CASSLGGQGFPGYTF; cdr3_nt: TGCGCCAGCAGCTTGGGGGGACAGGGGTTTCCTGGCTACACCTTC
v_call: TRBV6-5; clone_size: .; j_call: TRBJ2-7; d_call: .; cdr3_aa: CASSYDGLQSYEQYF; cdr3_nt: TGTGCCAGCAGTTACGATGGGTTACAATCCTACGAGCAGTACTTC
v_call: TRBV5-4; clone_size: .; j_call: TRBJ2-1; d_call: .; cdr3_aa: CASSLDSGEQFF; cdr3_nt: TGTGCCAGCAGCTTGGATAGCGGAGAGCAGTTCTTC
v_call: TRBV5-1; clone_size: .; j_call: TRBJ2-5; d_call: .; cdr3_aa: CASSTRQVETQYF; cdr3_nt: TGCGCCAGCAGCACTCGGCAGGTAGAGACCCAGTACTTC
v_call: TRBV19; clone_size: .; j_call: TRBJ1-5; d_call: .; cdr3_aa: CASRKTARAPNQPQHF; cdr3_nt: TGTGCCAGTAGAAAAACTGCCAGGGCCCCGAATCAGCCCCAGCATTTT
v_call: TRBV29-1; clone_size: .; j_call: TRBJ1-4; d_call: .; cdr3_aa: CSVEGSGLGEKLFF; cdr3_nt: TGCAGCGTTGAAGGGTCGGGGCTTGGTGAAAAACTGTTTTTT
v_call: TRBV4-1; clone_size: .; j_call: TRBJ2-1; d_call: .; cdr3_aa: CASSQVDFSSYNEQFF; cdr3_nt: TGCGCCAGCAGCCAAGTGGACTTTTCCTCCTACAATGAGCAGTTCTTC
v_call: TRBV2; clone_size: .; j_call: TRBJ1-5; d_call: .; cdr3_aa: CASILGGSNQPQHF; cdr3_nt: TGTGCCAGCATTCTAGGGGGTTCCAATCAGCCCCAGCATTTT
v_call: TRBV18; clone_size: .; j_call: TRBJ1-1; d_call: .; cdr3_aa: CASSPVVGRTEAFF; cdr3_nt: TGTGCCAGCTCACCAGTAGTAGGGAGAACTGAAGCTTTCTTT
v_call: TRBV4-2; clone_size: .; j_call: TRBJ2-5; d_call: TRBD2; cdr3_aa: CASSQELTSGGLETQYF; cdr3_nt: TGTGCCAGCAGCCAAGAATTAACTAGCGGGGGGCTGGAGACCCAGTACTTC
v_call: TRBV4-1; clone_size: once; j_call: TRBJ1-2; d_call: .; cdr3_aa: CASSQIPGPSNYGYTF; cdr3_nt: TGCGCCAGCAGCCAGATACCGGGACCTTCTAACTATGGCTACACCTTC
v_call: TRBV27; clone_size: .; j_call: TRBJ2-2; d_call: .; cdr3_aa: CASRITGSPGELFF; cdr3_nt: TGTGCCAGCCGAATAACAGGGTCTCCGGGGGAGCTGTTTTTT
v_call: TRBV7-9; clone_size: .; j_call: TRBJ2-6; d_call: .; cdr3_aa: CASSSGRLQGLGANVLTF; cdr3_nt: TGTGCCAGCAGCTCCGGACGTCTTCAAGGACTAGGGGCCAACGTCCTGACTTTC
v_call: TRBV5-6; clone_size: .; j_call: TRBJ1-4; d_call: .; cdr3_aa: CASSLGPARAEGKLFF; cdr3_nt: TGTGCCAGCAGCCTCGGCCCTGCTCGGGCGGAGGGAAAACTGTTTTTT
v_call: TRBV10-3; clone_size: .; j_call: TRBJ1-2; d_call: .; cdr3_aa: CAIRTGSTGLDGYTF; cdr3_nt: TGTGCCATCAGAACCGGGTCGACGGGTTTAGATGGCTACACCTTC
v_call: TRBV5-1; clone_size: .; j_call: TRBJ2-7; d_call: .; cdr3_aa: CASSLRGLPYEQYF; cdr3_nt: TGCGCCAGCAGCTTGAGGGGACTCCCTTACGAGCAGTACTTC
v_call: TRBV9; clone_size: .; j_call: TRBJ2-1; d_call: TRBD1; cdr3_aa: CASSVYAGGEQFF; cdr3_nt: TGTGCCAGCAGCGTATATGCAGGGGGCGAGCAGTTCTTC
v_call: TRBV5-1; clone_size: .; j_call: TRBJ2-1; d_call: .; cdr3_aa: CASSLVGVNEQFF; cdr3_nt: TGCGCCAGCAGCTTGGTAGGAGTCAATGAGCAGTTCTTC
v_call: TRBV5-1; clone_size: .; j_call: TRBJ2-1; d_call: .; cdr3_aa: CASSLTTDYNEQFF; cdr3_nt: TGCGCCAGCAGCCTGACGACAGACTACAATGAGCAGTTCTTC
v_call: TRBV2; clone_size: .; j_call: TRBJ1-4; d_call: .; cdr3_aa: CASRTDGSNEKLFF; cdr3_nt: TGTGCCAGCAGGACGGACGGATCTAATGAAAAACTGTTTTTT
v_call: TRBV27; clone_size: .; j_call: TRBJ2-7; d_call: .; cdr3_aa: CASRPYGLPDWNEQYF; cdr3_nt: TGTGCCAGCAGGCCCTACGGGCTCCCCGATTGGAACGAGCAGTACTTC
v_call: TRBV20-1; clone_size: .; j_call: TRBJ2-7; d_call: .; cdr3_aa: CSAEEGVEQYF; cdr3_nt: TGCAGTGCAGAAGAGGGGGTGGAGCAGTACTTC
v_call: TRBV5-1; clone_size: .; j_call: TRBJ2-2; d_call: .; cdr3_aa: CASSFQGTNTGELFF; cdr3_nt: TGCGCCAGCAGCTTCCAGGGCACGAACACCGGGGAGCTGTTTTTT
v_call: TRBV13; clone_size: few; j_call: TRBJ2-5; d_call: .; cdr3_aa: CASSLAAARETQYF; cdr3_nt: TGTGCCAGCAGCTTAGCGGCTGCCCGGGAGACCCAGTACTTC
v_call: TRBV13; clone_size: .; j_call: TRBJ2-7; d_call: TRBD1; cdr3_aa: CASSPTGTGFYEQYF; cdr3_nt: TGTGCCAGCAGCCCTACCGGGACAGGGTTCTACGAGCAGTACTTC
v_call: TRBV19; clone_size: once; j_call: TRBJ2-1; d_call: .; cdr3_aa: CASTVGYSYNEQFF; cdr3_nt: TGTGCCAGCACCGTGGGGTACTCCTACAATGAGCAGTTCTTC
v_call: TRBV6-5; clone_size: .; j_call: TRBJ2-5; d_call: TRBD2; cdr3_aa: CASSYWLAVKETQYF; cdr3_nt: TGTGCCAGCAGTTACTGGCTAGCGGTCAAAGAGACCCAGTACTTC
v_call: TRBV28; clone_size: .; j_call: TRBJ2-1; d_call: .; cdr3_aa: CASSFSWAGRNEQFF; cdr3_nt: TGTGCCAGCAGTTTTTCCTGGGCAGGAAGGAATGAGCAGTTCTTC
v_call: TRBV5-1; clone_size: .; j_call: TRBJ1-1; d_call: .; cdr3_aa: CASRVQGGTEAFF; cdr3_nt: TGCGCCAGCAGAGTCCAGGGAGGAACTGAAGCTTTCTTT
v_call: TRBV7-8; clone_size: once; j_call: TRBJ2-1; d_call: TRBD2; cdr3_aa: CASSYSGGAPYNEQFF; cdr3_nt: TGTGCCAGCAGCTATAGCGGGGGGGCCCCCTACAATGAGCAGTTCTTC